A single sample is the source of the 25 T cell receptor beta chains below, sequenced in a study of blood T cell repertoires in COVID-19. Sequencing was performed with immunoSEQ multiplex PCR; in TCRdb, only in-frame clones are kept and a portion is missing. Among approximately 97,000 clones listed, around 85% were seen once. Sequencing was carried out using peripheral blood. These receptors all come from a man of 80 years or more with acute or convalescent COVID-19.

J is TRBJ2-1 and V is TRBV3-1 (or the pseudogene TRBV3-2); 7 bases map to TRBD1. V shed 7 bases and J 2 bases; nucleotides not matched to a gene: 5. Germline loops: CDR1 LGHDT, CDR2 YNNKEL (reference sequence). The CDR3 runs to 14 residues. This CDR3 reads CASTRQGTYNEQFF. DNA of the CDR3: TGTGCCAGCACCCGACAGGGAACCTACAATGAGCAGTTCTTC.

The chain links TRBV27 to TRBJ2-7; perhaps TRBD2 as D (7 bases). The CDR3 is 16 amino acids. Looked up from germline, CDR1 is MNHEY and CDR2 is SMNVEV (reference sequence). Trimming took 6 bases from V and 2 from J, leaving 20 bases between them. The CDR3 sequence is CASRGPGGGSTYEQYF. The CDR3 bases are TGTGCCAGCAGGGGGCCGGGGGGCGGATCAACCTACGAGCAGTACTTC.

This clone has just one count. The chain uses TRBV19 and TRBJ2-4; D is ambiguous. V dropped 5 bases and J dropped 0 bases, with 11 bases sitting between them. The CDR3 spans 15 residues. Germline CDR1 LNHDA, CDR2 SQIVND (reference sequence). The CDR3 reads CASSLLRLAKNIQYF. CDR3 DNA sequence: TGTGCCAGTAGTCTTTTACGACTAGCCAAAAACATTCAGTACTTC.

V is TRBV30 and J is TRBJ2-7; TRBD2 is a possible D gene (7 bases). Germline V lookup: CDR1 GTSNPN, CDR2 SVGIG (reference sequence). This CDR3 comprises 16 residues. Trimming shortened V by 0 bases and J by 4 bases, and 19 bases separated the two germline ends. The CDR3 sequence: CAWSVRGAGSVYEQYF. The CDR3 DNA is TGTGCCTGGAGTGTACGGGGGGCAGGGTCAGTTTACGAGCAGTACTTC.

V gene TRBV7-2 combines with J gene TRBJ1-1; unclear D gene. CDR3 length: 13 residues. Germline V CDR1 and CDR2: SGHTA, FQGNSA. The V and J ends lost 1 base and 7 bases respectively, with 10 bases between them. CDR3 in DNA: TGTGCCAGCAGCTTAGGTTCGAGGTTTGAAGCTTTCTTT. Protein: CASSLGSRFEAFF.

The chain employs TRBV24-1 and TRBJ2-3, with 9 bases identical to TRBD2. V was clipped by 4 bases and J by 0 bases; unmatched bases: 7. In germline, CDR1 is KGHDR, CDR2 SFDVKD. There are 17 residues in the CDR3. Here the CDR3 reads CATSEPTTSGSTDTQYF. The CDR3 bases are TGTGCCACCAGTGAGCCGACGACTAGCGGTAGCACAGATACGCAGTATTTT.

The chain uses TRBV3-1 (or the pseudogene TRBV3-2) and TRBJ1-4; D perhaps matches TRBD1 (6 bases). The CDR3 sequence is 15 residues long. Trimming took off 2 bases at V and 0 bases at J, with 7 bases between the two ends. The germline V gene encodes CDR1 LGHDT and CDR2 YNNKEL (reference sequence). Here the CDR3 DNA reads TGTGCCAGCAGCCAACAGGGGTCAACTAATGAAAAACTGTTTTTT. It codes for CASSQQGSTNEKLFF.

The chain is built from TRBV5-6 and TRBJ2-2; 7 bases are shared with TRBD1. Looked up from germline, CDR1 is SGHDT and CDR2 is YYEEEE. J gave up 4 bases and V 3 bases, and 9 bases lay outside the gene matches. The CDR3 is 16 residues long. The CDR3 loop is CASSYRQGSVTGELFF. Written as DNA, the CDR3 is TGTGCCAGCAGCTATCGACAGGGATCGGTCACCGGGGAGCTGTTTTTT.

The chain recombines TRBV3-1 (or the pseudogene TRBV3-2) with TRBJ1-3; unclear D gene. V was clipped by 1 base and J by 0 bases, with 7 bases between them. CDR3 length: 15 residues. From germline, CDR1 is LGHDT and CDR2 YNNKEL (reference sequence). The CDR3 protein is CASSQGHSSGNTIYF. In DNA form, the CDR3 reads TGTGCCAGCAGCCAAGGACATAGCTCTGGAAACACCATATATTTT.

The rearrangement uses TRBV9 and TRBJ2-3; 8 nucleotides agree with TRBD2. J gave up 4 bases and V 0 bases, and 7 bases lay outside the gene matches. The V gene's germline CDR1 is SGDLS and CDR2 YYNGEE. The CDR3 runs 16 residues. This CDR3 is CASSVEESGRADTQYF. The CDR3 coding sequence is TGTGCCAGCAGCGTAGAGGAGAGCGGGAGAGCAGATACGCAGTATTTT.

The chain joins TRBV21-1 to TRBJ2-7; TRBD1 was called by the table and not checked on the DNA. TRBV21-1 is given as a pseudogene. The length of the CDR3 is 19 residues. Written as DNA, the CDR3 is TGTGCCAGCAGCAAATGGGCCAGGGCCGGTAGGAAGAGCTCCTACGAGCAGTACTTC. Amino acid sequence: CASSKWARAGRKSSYEQYF.

The genes are TRBV6-5 and TRBJ2-7; a weak D match, TRBD2 (6 bases). Germline-derived CDR1 and CDR2 are MNHEY and SVGAGI. V dropped 11 bases and J dropped 2 bases, with 13 bases sitting between them. This CDR3 has 12 amino acids. DNA of the CDR3: TGTGCCGTCCGAGGACTAACCTACGAGCAGTACTTC. Amino acid sequence: CAVRGLTYEQYF.

The rearrangement joins TRBV7-2 to TRBJ2-1, with 8 bases fitting TRBD2. This CDR3 region has 16 residues. The V segment lost 5 bases and the J segment 5 bases; nucleotides outside the gene matches: 11. Per the germline V gene, CDR1 is SGHTA and CDR2 is FQGNSA. This CDR3 is CASSLHSGRGDNEQFF. Here the CDR3 DNA reads TGTGCCAGCAGCCTCCACAGCGGGAGAGGGGACAATGAGCAGTTCTTC.

As to this clone: Different DNA sequences within this sample yield the same CDR3. The chain has TRBV5-1 and TRBJ2-1, with 11 bases identical to TRBD2. J was trimmed by 4 bases and V by 0 bases; bases with no gene match: 0. From germline, CDR1 is SGHRS and CDR2 YFSETQ. The CDR3 is 15 residues long. The CDR3 here is CASSLGLAGYNEQFF. The CDR3 coding sequence is TGCGCCAGCAGCTTGGGACTAGCGGGATACAATGAGCAGTTCTTC.

The J gene is TRBJ2-5, the V gene TRBV7-3, with 15 nucleotides matching TRBD2. From germline, CDR1 is SGHTA and CDR2 FQGTGA. The CDR3 runs 16 residues. Trimming removed 5 bases from V and 7 bases from J; junction bases left unmatched: 8. CDR3: CASSPGLAGGGGTQYF. CDR3 coding DNA: TGTGCCAGCAGCCCGGGACTAGCGGGAGGAGGAGGGACCCAGTACTTC. Supplemented by reference TRBV7-3 and TRBJ2-5, the full variable domain reads GAGVSQTPSNKVTEKGKYVELRCDPISGHTALYWYRQSLGQGPEFLIYFQGTGAADDSGLPNDRFFAVRPEGSVSTLKIQRTERGDSAVYLCASSPGLAGGGGTQYFGPGTRLLVL.

This clone was detected once. This chain uses TRBV30 with TRBJ2-3; D ambiguous. The germline V gene encodes CDR1 GTSNPN and CDR2 SVGIG (reference sequence). The length of the CDR3 is 14 residues. Trimming took off 0 bases at V and 6 bases at J, with 13 bases between the two ends. The CDR3 spells CAWSVTVGADTQYF. The CDR3 region has the DNA TGTGCCTGGAGTGTAACGGTCGGTGCGGATACGCAGTATTTT.

This clone has a handful of counts. V and J are TRBV7-3 and TRBJ2-3, with TRBD2 identical over 7 bases. The CDR3 is 16 amino acids. The J segment lost 3 bases and the V segment lost 0 bases, leaving 6 bases of the junction unmatched. CDR1 is SGHTA and CDR2 is FQGTGA in the germline V gene. The CDR3 loop is CASSLTGGSGTDTQYF. The CDR3 DNA reads TGTGCCAGCAGCTTAACGGGGGGGAGTGGGACAGATACGCAGTATTTT.

V is TRBV28 and J is TRBJ1-6, with D maybe TRBD1 (6 bases). V was shortened by 10 bases and J by 6 bases, with 19 bases between the two germline ends. The CDR3 has 15 residues. Per the germline V gene, CDR1 is MDHEN and CDR2 is SYDVKM. CDR3 sequence reads: CATQTGHRVNSPLHF. Here the CDR3 DNA reads TGTGCCACCCAGACCGGGCACAGGGTTAATTCACCCCTCCACTTT. The variable domain in full, completed from reference TRBV28 and TRBJ1-6, reads DVKVTQSSRYLVKRTGEKVFLECVQDMDHENMFWYRQDPGLGLRLIYFSYDVKMKEKGDIPEGYSVSREKKERFSLILESASTNQTSMYLCATQTGHRVNSPLHFGNGTRLTVT.

This rearrangement joins TRBV3-1 (or the pseudogene TRBV3-2) to TRBJ1-6; 7 bases line up with TRBD1. Germline V CDR1 and CDR2: LGHDT, YNNKEL (reference sequence). V lost 4 bases, J lost 6 bases, and 3 bases stayed unmatched. There are 14 residues in the CDR3. The CDR3 nucleotides are TGTGCCAGCAGCCTGAACAGGGGTAATTCACCCCTCCACTTT. The encoded protein is CASSLNRGNSPLHF.

The chain is built from TRBV5-8 and TRBJ1-3; D is unresolved. Per the germline V gene, CDR1 is SGHTS and CDR2 is YDEGEE. The CDR3 is 14 amino acids. V dropped 0 bases and J dropped 4 bases, with 8 bases sitting between them. CDR3 DNA: TGTGCCAGCAGCTTGGGACATGCGGGAAACACCATATATTTT. Translation gives CASSLGHAGNTIYF. The variable domain in full, completed from reference TRBV5-8 and TRBJ1-3, reads EAGVTQSPTHLIKTRGQQATLRCSPISGHTSVYWYQQALGLGLQFLLWYDEGEERNRGNFPPRFSGRQFPNYSSELNVNALELEDSALYLCASSLGHAGNTIYFGEGSWLTVV.

V and J are TRBV11-2 and TRBJ2-4; 8 bases fit TRBD1. Germline trimming cut 11 bases from V and 7 bases from J; bases unmatched to any gene: 10. This CDR3 comprises 13 residues. The germline CDR1 and CDR2 sequences are SGHAT and FQNNGV. The CDR3 sequence: CACKSGGENIQYF. The DNA for the CDR3 is TGTGCCTGCAAATCAGGGGGCGAGAACATTCAGTACTTC.

The rearrangement joins TRBV10-2 to TRBJ1-3; a weak D match, TRBD1 (5 bases). V was trimmed by 6 bases and J by 0 bases, leaving 15 bases between them. The CDR3 spans 16 residues. The germline V gene encodes CDR1 WSHSY and CDR2 SAAADI. Here the CDR3 reads CASRSPRGSSGNTIYF. For the CDR3, the DNA is TGCGCCAGCAGGAGCCCTCGGGGGTCCTCTGGAAACACCATATATTTT.

This rearrangement joins TRBV28 to TRBJ2-1; 7 nucleotides align to TRBD2. The CDR3 is 15 amino acids. Germline CDR1 reads MDHEN; CDR2 reads SYDVKM. The trim removed 3 bases at V and 6 bases at J, leaving 8 bases unmatched. The CDR3: CASSFGGSSLNEQFF. CDR3 nucleotide sequence: TGTGCCAGCAGTTTTGGCGGGAGTTCACTCAATGAGCAGTTCTTC.

The V and J genes are TRBV23-1 and TRBJ2-6; TRBD1 aligns across 7 bases. TRBV23-1 carries the ORF label, with uncertain function. The junction had 9 bases not matched to a gene; V was cut back by 4 bases and J by 0 bases. This CDR3 comprises 18 residues. The CDR3 DNA reads as TGCGCCAGCAGTCGCACAGGACAGGAATACTCTGGGGCCAACGTCCTGACTTTC. Amino acids: CASSRTGQEYSGANVLTF.

The rearrangement joins TRBV21-1 to TRBJ1-4; the table's D call, TRBD1, was not checked against the DNA. TRBV21-1 is assigned pseudogene status. The CDR3 consists of 15 residues. The CDR3: CASSKGQTTNEKLFF. The CDR3 DNA follows: TGTGCCAGCAGCAAAGGTCAGACAACTAATGAAAAACTGTTTTTT.